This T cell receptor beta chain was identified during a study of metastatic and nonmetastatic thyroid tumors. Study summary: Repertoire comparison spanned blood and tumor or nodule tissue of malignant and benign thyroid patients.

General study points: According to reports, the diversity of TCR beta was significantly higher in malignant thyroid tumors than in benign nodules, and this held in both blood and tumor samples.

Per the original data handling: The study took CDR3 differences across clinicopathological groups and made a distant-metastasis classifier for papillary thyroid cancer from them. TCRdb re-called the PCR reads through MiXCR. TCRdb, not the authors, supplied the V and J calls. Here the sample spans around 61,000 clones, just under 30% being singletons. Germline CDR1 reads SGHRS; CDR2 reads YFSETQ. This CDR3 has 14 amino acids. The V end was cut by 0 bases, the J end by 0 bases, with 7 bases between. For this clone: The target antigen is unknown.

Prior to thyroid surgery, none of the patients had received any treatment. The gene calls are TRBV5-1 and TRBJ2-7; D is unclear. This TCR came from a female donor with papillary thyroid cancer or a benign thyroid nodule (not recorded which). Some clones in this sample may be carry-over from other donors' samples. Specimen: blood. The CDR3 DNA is TGCGCCAGCAGCTTGGGAGATCACTCCTACGAGCAGTACTTC. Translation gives CASSLGDHSYEQYF. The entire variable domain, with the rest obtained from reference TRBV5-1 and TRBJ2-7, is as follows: KAGVTQTPRYLIKTRGQQVTLSCSPISGHRSVSWYQQTPGQGLQFLFEYFSETQRNKGNFPGRFSGRQFSNSRSEMNVSTLELGDSALYLCASSLGDHSYEQYFGPGTRLTVT.